The present entry profiles one T cell receptor (beta chain) with its context. The antigen is not known. V lost 3 bases and J 8 bases, leaving 19 bases between the germline ends. The CDR3 spans 16 residues. Germline V lookup: CDR1 MDHEN, CDR2 SYDVKM. 13 Jbeta primers and 60 Vbeta primers were used for the PCR. The data were produced by immunoSEQ multiplex PCR, yet TCRdb's version contains in-frame clones alone and is incomplete. The sample carries roughly 84,000 clones, 60% to 85% recorded once. This sample is part of a study of cytomegalovirus exposure and HLA in healthy donors. Study information: A prior analysis found about 120 million unique TCR beta sequences from 150 million to 200 million T cells.

Notes on the study in general: Both high specificity and high sensitivity reportedly marked the classifier's diagnosis of cytomegalovirus status.

This sequence originates from a male donor in good health and CMV-seropositive. The specimen sequenced was PBMCs. The chain joins TRBV28 to TRBJ1-4; D not resolved. The CDR3 DNA reads TGTGCCAGCAGTTTCTACGGAGGAGGAAATAACGAAAAACTGTTTTTT. Translation gives CASSFYGGGNNEKLFF. Full variable domain (missing parts from reference TRBV28 and TRBJ1-4): DVKVTQSSRYLVKRTGEKVFLECVQDMDHENMFWYRQDPGLGLRLIYFSYDVKMKEKGDIPEGYSVSREKKERFSLILESASTNQTSMYLCASSFYGGGNNEKLFFGSGTQLSVL.